These 20 T cell receptor beta chains originate from one sample sequenced in a study of PD-L1 blockade in urothelial cancer. Time point meaning: pretreatment peripheral blood. Libraries were prepared by immunoSEQ multiplex PCR; TCRdb keeps only in-frame clonotypes and omits some of them. The data contain about 79,000 clones, approximately 86% of them singletons. The sequences come from PBMCs, collected around atezolizumab (anti-PD-L1) treatment. These receptors all come from a man between 60 and 75 years old with urothelial cancer.

The chain recombines TRBV6-6 with TRBJ2-1; weak D call: TRBD1 (5 bases). Trimming stripped 5 bases from V and 0 bases from J, with 8 bases between. The CDR3 extends over 14 amino acids. Germline lookup yields CDR1 MNHNY and CDR2 SVGAGI (reference sequence). CDR3 loop: CASSLDSSYNEQFF. CDR3 coding DNA: TGTGCCAGCAGTCTAGACAGCTCCTACAATGAGCAGTTCTTC.

This clone was observed once. V usage is TRBV27 and J usage is TRBJ2-7, with D maybe TRBD2 (6 bases). CDR1 and CDR2 (germline): MNHEY, SMNVEV (reference sequence). The V end lost 2 bases, the J end lost 2 bases, and 10 bases lay between the germline ends. This CDR3 is built from 14 residues. The CDR3 bases are TGTGCCAGCAGTTTAGGAGGGCCAACCTACGAGCAGTACTTC. Its translation is CASSLGGPTYEQYF.

This clone was observed a few times. The rearrangement uses TRBV5-1 and TRBJ1-2; 8 nucleotides line up with TRBD1. The CDR3 contains 14 residues. The trim removed 4 bases at V and 4 bases at J, leaving 6 bases unmatched. Germline assignment: CDR1 SGHRS and CDR2 YFSETQ. The CDR3 DNA sequence: TGCGCCAGCAGCCCCCCCGGGACAGGCTATGGCTACACCTTC. Amino acids: CASSPPGTGYGYTF.

The rearrangement links TRBV12-2 to TRBJ2-7; the D call TRBD2 from the table was never checked on the DNA. TRBV12-2 corresponds to a pseudogene. The CDR3 spans 18 residues. This CDR3 reads CASRLARTSGGRSYEQYF. Written as DNA, the CDR3 is TGTGCAAGTCGCTTAGCGAGAACTAGCGGGGGGAGGTCCTACGAGCAGTACTTC.

This chain joins TRBV5-4 and TRBJ2-3; 10 nucleotides match TRBD2. V was pared by 3 bases and J by 1 base, with 5 bases of the junction left unmatched. Germline CDR1 SGHNT, CDR2 YYREEE (reference sequence). This CDR3 has 16 residues. The DNA of the CDR3 is TGTGCCAGCAGCTGGGGGACTAGCGCGGGCACAGATACGCAGTATTTT. The encoded protein is CASSWGTSAGTDTQYF.

The rearrangement joins TRBV27 to TRBJ1-2; possibly TRBD1 for D (6 bases). V was shortened by 4 bases and J by 7 bases, with 16 bases between the two germline ends. Germline V gene sequence: CDR1 MNHEY, CDR2 SMNVEV (reference sequence). The CDR3 is 14 amino acids. The CDR3 reads CASSSTGPLGGYTF. CDR3 DNA sequence: TGTGCCAGCAGTTCTACAGGGCCCCTCGGTGGCTACACCTTC.

The genes are TRBV6-1 and TRBJ1-1; D is ambiguous. CDR3 length equals 15 residues. Trimming left V 3 bases short and J 0 bases short, with 11 bases between. CDR1 MNHNS and CDR2 SASEGT come from the germline V gene. The CDR3 nucleotides read TGTGCCAGCAGTGACCAGGCTCTTATGAACACTGAAGCTTTCTTT. Protein product: CASSDQALMNTEAFF.

The CDR3 spells CASTSRRSGLGNTIYF. The CDR3 DNA is TGTGCCAGTACCAGCCGGCGGTCGGGATTAGGAAACACCATATATTTT. This rearrangement joins TRBV19 to TRBJ1-3; D ambiguous. The length of the CDR3 is 16 residues. Germline lookup yields CDR1 LNHDA and CDR2 SQIVND (reference sequence). V was pared by 7 bases and J by 4 bases, with 20 bases between.

The V and J genes are TRBV6-5 and TRBJ1-1; D call uncertain. V was pared by 4 bases and J by 6 bases, with 18 bases between. Germline lookup yields CDR1 MNHEY and CDR2 SVGAGI. CDR3 length: 15 residues. The CDR3 reads CASSSPRSMRAEAFF. The CDR3 DNA follows: TGTGCCAGCAGTTCACCAAGATCTATGAGGGCTGAAGCTTTCTTT.

The chain uses TRBV10-1 and TRBJ2-3, with 9 bases lining up with TRBD1. After removal of 1 base from V and 2 bases from J, the junction contained 4 bases not matched to a gene. The CDR3 has 16 amino acids. Germline CDR1 reads WNHNN; CDR2 reads SYGVQD (reference sequence). As DNA, the CDR3 is TGCGCCAGCAGTGAGTACGGGACAGGGTCCACAGATACGCAGTATTTT. Its translation: CASSEYGTGSTDTQYF.

This clone was seen a single time. V usage is TRBV5-4 and J usage is TRBJ2-7; 10 bases agree with TRBD1. The germline gives CDR1 SGHNT, CDR2 YYREEE (reference sequence). This CDR3 has 17 amino acids. V was clipped by 4 bases and J by 6 bases; unmatched bases: 16. Written as DNA, the CDR3 is TGTGCCAGCAGCACCGTCCCGGGACAGGGGTCAGGCTTCGAGCAGTACTTC. Protein product: CASSTVPGQGSGFEQYF.

The chain employs TRBV7-3 and TRBJ2-1; 10 nucleotides agree with TRBD1. Per the germline V gene, CDR1 is SGHTA and CDR2 is FQGTGA. Trimming removed 5 bases from V and 6 bases from J; junction bases left unmatched: 4. This CDR3 contains 14 residues. The DNA for the CDR3 is TGTGCCAGCAGCCCGGGACAGGGGTTCAATGAGCAGTTCTTC. It yields the protein CASSPGQGFNEQFF.

V is TRBV6-5 and J is TRBJ1-1; 8 nucleotides match TRBD1. The J segment lost 2 bases and the V segment lost 2 bases, leaving 7 bases of the junction unmatched. This CDR3 region has 16 residues. Germline assignment: CDR1 MNHEY and CDR2 SVGAGI. The CDR3 sequence is CASSYTWTGINTEAFF. The CDR3 DNA reads TGTGCCAGCAGTTACACCTGGACAGGGATTAACACTGAAGCTTTCTTT.

The rearrangement links TRBV27 to TRBJ2-5, with D tentatively TRBD1 (5 bases). The germline gives CDR1 MNHEY, CDR2 SMNVEV (reference sequence). The CDR3 length is 13 residues. V was trimmed by 6 bases and J by 5 bases, leaving 13 bases between them. The CDR3 DNA follows: TGTGCCAGCAGGCAGGGATGGATGGAGACCCAGTACTTC. Translating it yields CASRQGWMETQYF.

For the CDR3, the DNA is TGTGCCAGCAGCCCAAGACAGTTTTCCTACAATGAGCAGTTCTTC. Its protein product is CASSPRQFSYNEQFF. This chain connects TRBV9 to TRBJ2-1, with D perhaps TRBD1 (5 bases). The germline V gene has CDR1 SGDLS and CDR2 YYNGEE. The germline V and J ends were trimmed by 4 bases and 1 base, with 12 bases remaining between them. The CDR3 contains 15 residues.

V gene TRBV6-5 combines with J gene TRBJ2-1; D is unresolved. V shed 2 bases and J shed 7 bases, with 3 bases lying between them. Per the germline V gene, CDR1 is MNHEY and CDR2 is SVGAGI. The CDR3 loop spans 11 amino acids. Written as DNA, the CDR3 is TGTGCCAGCAGTTACCGGAATGAGCAGTTCTTC. This translates into CASSYRNEQFF.

V usage is TRBV12-2 and J usage is TRBJ1-2. TRBV12-2 is deemed a pseudogene. The CDR3 consists of 13 residues. Written as DNA, the CDR3 is TGTGCAAGTCGCTTCGGGATCAACTATGGCTACACCTTC. As protein: CASRFGINYGYTF.

The chain has TRBV15 and TRBJ1-2; 7 bases map to TRBD1. The CDR3 consists of 13 residues. In germline, CDR1 is LNHNV, CDR2 YYDKDF (reference sequence). The junction had 4 bases not matched to a gene; V was cut back by 3 bases and J by 6 bases. The CDR3 sequence is CATSRKGADGYTF. The CDR3 bases are TGTGCCACCAGCAGGAAGGGGGCCGATGGCTACACCTTC.

The V and J genes are TRBV5-6 and TRBJ1-2, with 9 bases aligning to TRBD1. Germline CDR1 SGHDT, CDR2 YYEEEE. Unmatched junction bases numbered 4, after V lost 2 bases and J lost 8 bases. The CDR3 sequence is 13 residues long. CDR3 protein: CASSFGTGGGYTF. The DNA of the CDR3 is TGTGCCAGCAGCTTTGGCACAGGGGGCGGCTACACCTTC. The whole variable domain, filled in from reference TRBV5-6 and TRBJ1-2, reads DAGVTQSPTHLIKTRGQQVTLRCSPKSGHDTVSWYQQALGQGPQFIFQYYEEEERQRGNFPDRFSGHQFPNYSSELNVNALLLGDSALYLCASSFGTGGGYTFGSGTRLTVV.

The chain combines TRBV2 with TRBJ1-1; a weak D match, TRBD1 (5 bases). The CDR3 is 15 residues long. V lost 1 base to trimming and J lost 5 bases, with 14 bases between them. Germline V CDR1 and CDR2: SNHLY, FYNNEI. DNA of the CDR3: TGTGCCAGCAGTGAAGATCAGGGTGGGGGGACTGAAGCTTTCTTT. Amino acid sequence: CASSEDQGGGTEAFF.